The 5 T cell receptor beta chains presented below share a single source sample, sequenced in a study of CD8+CD57+ T cells in acquired aplastic anemia. According to the study, genomic DNA was the template for TCR beta VDJ and CDR3 profiling. From the reads, TCRdb called clonotypes with MiXCR, one entry per CDR3 protein. The sample shows under 200,000 distinct CDR3 sequences, roughly 40% of them seen only once. The sequenced material came from sorted CD4+, CD8+, or CD8+CD57+ T cells (not recorded which) from PBMCs. The receptors originated from a human donor in good health.

The J gene is TRBJ2-1, the V gene TRBV19, with TRBD1 as a possible D gene (5 bases). This CDR3 comprises 12 residues. The germline gives CDR1 LNHDA, CDR2 SQIVND (reference sequence). V lost 7 bases and J 12 bases, leaving 16 bases between the germline ends. The CDR3 nucleotides read TGTGCCAGTAACCAGGGTACATTCAGGCAGTTCTTC. Translated: CASNQGTFRQFF.

The sample holds many counts of this clonotype. The DNA for the CDR3 is TGTGCCAGCAGTTTTGGGACAGGGGCCCTTAACACTGAAGCTTTCTTT. Encoded protein: CASSFGTGALNTEAFF. This rearrangement joins TRBV12-3 or TRBV12-4 to TRBJ1-1; 10 nucleotides match TRBD1. The trim removed 3 bases at V and 2 bases at J, leaving 6 bases unmatched. This CDR3 is built from 16 residues.

This clonotype was found many times. The chain recombines TRBV10-3 with TRBJ1-3; no firm D call. In germline, CDR1 is ENHRY, CDR2 SYGVKD. The CDR3 length is 16 residues. V was shortened by 2 bases and J by 0 bases, with 11 bases between the two germline ends. The DNA of the CDR3 is TGTGCCATCAGTGAGGGAGGGCGAGACTCTGGAAACACCATATATTTT. It translates to CAISEGGRDSGNTIYF.

On this clonotype itself: A much bigger clone sits one base away, suggesting this may be a read error. The rearrangement joins TRBV6-1 to TRBJ2-5; a possible D gene is TRBD2 (6 bases). The CDR3 runs 14 residues. V lost 6 bases to trimming and J lost 3 bases, with 14 bases between them. Looked up from germline, CDR1 is MNHNS and CDR2 is SASEGT. CDR3 loop: CASSRLGCEETQYF. CDR3 DNA sequence: TGTGCCAGCAGCCGACTAGGTTGCGAAGAGACCCAGTACTTC.

The chain links TRBV29-1 to TRBJ2-6, with unresolved D. CDR1 and CDR2 (germline): SQVTM, ANQGSEA. V lost 5 bases and J 2 bases, leaving 7 bases between the germline ends. The CDR3 runs to 13 residues. Here the CDR3 reads CSVTVTGANVLTF. CDR3 in DNA: TGCAGCGTTACGGTCACTGGGGCCAACGTCCTGACTTTC.